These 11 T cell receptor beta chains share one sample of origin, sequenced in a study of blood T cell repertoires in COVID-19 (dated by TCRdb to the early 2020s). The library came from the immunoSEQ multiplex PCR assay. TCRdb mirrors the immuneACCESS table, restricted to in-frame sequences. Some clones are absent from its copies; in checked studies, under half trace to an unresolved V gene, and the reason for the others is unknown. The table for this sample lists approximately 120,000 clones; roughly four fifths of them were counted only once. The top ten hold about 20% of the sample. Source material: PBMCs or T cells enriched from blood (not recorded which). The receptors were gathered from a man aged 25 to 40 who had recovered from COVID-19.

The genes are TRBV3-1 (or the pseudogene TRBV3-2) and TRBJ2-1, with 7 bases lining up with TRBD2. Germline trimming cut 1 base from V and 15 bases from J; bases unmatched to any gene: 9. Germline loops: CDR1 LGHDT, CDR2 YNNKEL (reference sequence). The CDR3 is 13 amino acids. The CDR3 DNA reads TGTGCCAGCAGCCAAGGAAGCGGGGCTGCGCCGTTCTTC. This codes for CASSQGSGAAPFF.

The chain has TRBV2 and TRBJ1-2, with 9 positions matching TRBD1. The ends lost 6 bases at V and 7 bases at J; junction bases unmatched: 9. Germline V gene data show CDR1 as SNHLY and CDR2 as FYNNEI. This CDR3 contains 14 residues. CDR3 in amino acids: CASSPLTGGRGYTF. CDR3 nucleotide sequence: TGTGCCAGCAGCCCCCTGACAGGGGGACGTGGCTACACCTTC.

The CDR3 nucleotides read TGCGCCAGCAGCCCCTGGGAAGGGGATGGTCAGCCCCAGCATTTT. It codes for CASSPWEGDGQPQHF. The V call is TRBV4-1, the J call TRBJ1-5, with a weak D call TRBD1 (5 bases). The CDR3 is 15 residues long. V lost 4 bases and J 6 bases, leaving 16 bases between the germline ends. The germline gives CDR1 MGHRA, CDR2 YSYEKL.

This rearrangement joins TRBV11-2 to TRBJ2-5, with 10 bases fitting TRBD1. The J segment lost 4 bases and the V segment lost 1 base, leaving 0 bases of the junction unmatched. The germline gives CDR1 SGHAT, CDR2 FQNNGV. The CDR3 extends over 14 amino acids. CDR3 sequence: CASSLGTGGETQYF. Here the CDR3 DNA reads TGTGCCAGCAGCTTAGGGACAGGGGGAGAGACCCAGTACTTC.

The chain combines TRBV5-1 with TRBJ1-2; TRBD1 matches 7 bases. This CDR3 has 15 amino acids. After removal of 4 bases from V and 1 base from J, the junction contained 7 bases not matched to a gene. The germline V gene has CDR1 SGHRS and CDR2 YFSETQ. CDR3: CASSRSGGVNYGYTF. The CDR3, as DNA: TGCGCCAGCAGCCGATCAGGGGGAGTTAACTATGGCTACACCTTC.

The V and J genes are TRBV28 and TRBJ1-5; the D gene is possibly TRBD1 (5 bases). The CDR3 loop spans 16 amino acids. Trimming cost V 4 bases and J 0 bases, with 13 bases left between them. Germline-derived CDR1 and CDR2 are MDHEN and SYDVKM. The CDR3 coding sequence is TGTGCCAGCAGTTCTCCCACAGGTGATAGCAATCAGCCCCAGCATTTT. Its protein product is CASSSPTGDSNQPQHF.

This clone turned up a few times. CDR3: CASRDTGGGTEAFF. In nucleotides, the CDR3 is TGTGCCAGTAGGGATACAGGGGGCGGCACTGAAGCTTTCTTT. The genes are TRBV19 and TRBJ1-1; TRBD1 aligns across 9 bases. The ends lost 6 bases at V and 4 bases at J; junction bases unmatched: 6. In germline, CDR1 is LNHDA, CDR2 SQIVND (reference sequence). CDR3 length: 14 amino acids.

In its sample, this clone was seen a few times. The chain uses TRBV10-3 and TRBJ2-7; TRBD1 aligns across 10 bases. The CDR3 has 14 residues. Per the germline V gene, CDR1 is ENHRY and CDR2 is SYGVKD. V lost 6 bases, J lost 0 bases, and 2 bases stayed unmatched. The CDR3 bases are TGTGCCATCAGGAGGGACAGGGGCTCCTACGAGCAGTACTTC. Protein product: CAIRRDRGSYEQYF.

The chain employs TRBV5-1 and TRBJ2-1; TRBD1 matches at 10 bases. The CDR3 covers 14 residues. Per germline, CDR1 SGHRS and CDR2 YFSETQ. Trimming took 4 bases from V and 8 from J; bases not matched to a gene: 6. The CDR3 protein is CASSRTGGRDEQFF. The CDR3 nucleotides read TGCGCCAGCAGCCGGACAGGGGGTCGTGATGAGCAGTTCTTC.

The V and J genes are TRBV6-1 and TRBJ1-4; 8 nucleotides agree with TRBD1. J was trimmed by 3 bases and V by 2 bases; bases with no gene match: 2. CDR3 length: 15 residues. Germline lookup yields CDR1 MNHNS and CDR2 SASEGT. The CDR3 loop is CASSEQGAANEKLFF. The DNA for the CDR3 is TGTGCCAGCAGTGAACAGGGGGCGGCTAATGAAAAACTGTTTTTT.

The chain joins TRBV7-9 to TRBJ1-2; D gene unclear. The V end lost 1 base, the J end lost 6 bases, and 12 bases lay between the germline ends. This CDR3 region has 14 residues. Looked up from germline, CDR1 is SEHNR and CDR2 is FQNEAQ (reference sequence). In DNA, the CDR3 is TGTGCCAGCAGCTTAGACGTTGAGCTGGATGGCTACACCTTC. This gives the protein CASSLDVELDGYTF.